One sample yielded the 20 T cell receptor beta chains listed below, sequenced in a study of early T cells in non-severe SARS-CoV-2 infection. TCRdb processed the 5' RACE reads anew with MiXCR; each CDR3 protein has one entry. The repertoire holds about 94,000 distinct CDR3 sequences, with 13% as singletons. Sequencing used whole blood. Receptors were obtained from an adult who was a healthcare worker with PCR-confirmed SARS-CoV-2 infection or an uninfected control (not recorded which).

This clonotype was recorded at least ten times. This chain connects TRBV28 to TRBJ1-2; D is perhaps TRBD1 (5 bases). CDR3 length equals 13 residues. Germline V gives CDR1 MDHEN, CDR2 SYDVKM. The germline V and J ends were trimmed by 2 bases and 2 bases, with 6 bases remaining between them. The CDR3 DNA reads TGTGCCAGCAGTTTAGACAGAAACTATGGCTACACCTTC. It translates to CASSLDRNYGYTF.

This clonotype has at least ten counts. The gene calls are TRBV20-1 and TRBJ1-2; D uncertain. The V gene's germline CDR1 is DFQATT and CDR2 SNEGSKA (reference sequence). The CDR3 has 9 residues. V lost 3 bases and J lost 8, with 4 bases in between. DNA of the CDR3: TGCAGTGCTAGTTGGGGCTACACCTTC. Its translation: CSASWGYTF.

This clonotype was counted only a few times. The rearrangement links TRBV11-2 to TRBJ2-7, with a tentative D call TRBD2 (6 bases). V was shortened by 1 base and J by 9 bases, with 19 bases between the two germline ends. The CDR3 consists of 15 residues. Germline CDR1 reads SGHAT; CDR2 reads FQNNGV. CDR3 sequence: CASSLGPGLQSGQYF. The CDR3 DNA is TGTGCCAGCAGCTTAGGTCCAGGACTACAATCTGGGCAGTACTTC.

This sequence joins TRBV29-1 and TRBJ2-2; D remains ambiguous. The CDR3 is made up of 11 amino acids. V was trimmed by 4 bases and J by 6 bases, leaving 6 bases between them. Germline CDR1 is SQVTM and CDR2 is ANQGSEA. The CDR3 is CSVARSGELFF. In nucleotides, the CDR3 is TGCAGCGTTGCACGGTCCGGGGAGCTGTTTTTT.

The gene calls are TRBV11-2 and TRBJ2-1; possible D gene TRBD2, 6 bases. The CDR3 spans 16 residues. Trimming removed 5 bases at V and 7 bases at J, with 21 bases between. Per the germline V gene, CDR1 is SGHAT and CDR2 is FQNNGV. In nucleotides, the CDR3 is TGTGCCAGCAGCCCCCTAGAGGGACTGGATGAAAATGAGCAGTTCTTC. It codes for CASSPLEGLDENEQFF.

This clonotype was recorded at least ten times. The rearrangement joins TRBV19 to TRBJ2-3; D possibly matches TRBD1 or TRBD2 (5 bases each). The CDR3 contains 15 residues. Germline V CDR1 and CDR2: LNHDA, SQIVND (reference sequence). The ends were cut back, 5 bases at V and 2 bases at J, with 14 bases in the middle. The CDR3 reads CASSVGARNTDTQYF. DNA for the CDR3: TGTGCCAGTAGTGTCGGGGCTAGAAACACAGATACGCAGTATTTT.

The rearrangement links TRBV20-1 to TRBJ2-7; possibly TRBD1 for D (5 bases). There are 16 residues in the CDR3. The germline gives CDR1 DFQATT, CDR2 SNEGSKA (reference sequence). The ends were cut back, 6 bases at V and 2 bases at J, with 23 bases in the middle. CDR3 DNA: TGCAGTGCCAGGAGTCCGCAGGGAAGCCGCGCCTACGAGCAGTACTTC. This sequence encodes CSARSPQGSRAYEQYF.

This clonotype showed up many times. The rearrangement joins TRBV5-6 to TRBJ1-2, with D unresolved. V was trimmed by 4 bases and J by 8 bases, leaving 9 bases between them. CDR1 is SGHDT, CDR2 YYEEEE, per germline. The length of the CDR3 is 11 residues. CDR3 protein: CASSRTLGYTF. The CDR3 DNA follows: TGTGCCAGCAGCCGCACCCTCGGCTACACCTTC.

The genes are TRBV20-1 and TRBJ2-7, with 9 bases aligning to TRBD1. With 5 bases clipped from V and 2 bases from J, the junction kept 7 bases outside the gene matches. Germline values: CDR1 DFQATT, CDR2 SNEGSKA (reference sequence). This CDR3 is built from 14 residues. This CDR3 reads CSAYGTGLPYEQYF. The CDR3 DNA is TGCAGTGCTTATGGGACAGGGCTGCCCTACGAGCAGTACTTC.

The chain has TRBV28 and TRBJ1-1, with D unresolved. The germline V and J ends were trimmed by 6 bases and 4 bases, with 6 bases remaining between them. The length of the CDR3 is 11 residues. Germline assignment: CDR1 MDHEN and CDR2 SYDVKM. CDR3 DNA: TGTGCCAGCAGGGTGTCCACTGAAGCTTTCTTT. Translated, it gives CASRVSTEAFF.

CDR3 DNA sequence: TGTGCCAGCGGTACGGGGTTTATCGAGCCCCAGCATTTT. It yields the protein CASGTGFIEPQHF. V and J are TRBV27 and TRBJ1-5; D not certain. Trimming pared 8 bases from V and 8 bases from J, leaving 16 bases between. The CDR3 is 13 amino acids. Germline V gives CDR1 MNHEY, CDR2 SMNVEV (reference sequence).

This clonotype was found many times. The V and J genes are TRBV18 and TRBJ2-1; TRBD2 agrees at 8 bases. The ends lost 6 bases at V and 10 bases at J; junction bases unmatched: 5. The CDR3 contains 12 residues. Germline values: CDR1 KGHSH, CDR2 LQKENI. The DNA of the CDR3 is TGTGCCAGCTCCCAGGCTAGCGGGGAGCAGTTCTTC. It translates to CASSQASGEQFF.

Details on this clonotype: A much larger clone is a single base away; this may be a read error. The chain uses TRBV2 and TRBJ2-1; 7 bases align to TRBD2. CDR3 length equals 15 residues. Trimming at V came to 10 bases and at J to 5 bases, leaving 14 bases not matched to a gene. Germline loops: CDR1 SNHLY, CDR2 FYNNEI. The CDR3 protein is CANRMLQRGDNEQFF. The CDR3 nucleotides are TGTGCCAACAGGATGCTCCAGCGGGGTGACAATGAGCAGTTCTTC.

The V gene is TRBV10-2, the J gene TRBJ2-2, with D perhaps TRBD2 (6 bases). V was trimmed by 7 bases and J by 5 bases, leaving 14 bases between them. CDR1 and CDR2 (germline): WSHSY, SAAADI. The CDR3 sequence is 14 residues long. The CDR3 coding sequence is TGCGCCAGCAATCCGGGACTCCGAACCGGGGAGCTGTTTTTT. Residues: CASNPGLRTGELFF.

The sample holds a few counts of this clonotype. This sequence joins TRBV20-1 and TRBJ1-1, with D possibly matching TRBD1 (5 bases). This CDR3 region has 15 residues. Trimming left V 1 base short and J 0 bases short, with 12 bases between. Per germline, CDR1 DFQATT and CDR2 SNEGSKA (reference sequence). The CDR3 region is CSARGGANMNTEAFF. In DNA, the CDR3 is TGCAGTGCTAGAGGCGGGGCAAACATGAACACTGAAGCTTTCTTT.

In this sample, this clonotype turned up a few times. This sequence joins TRBV20-1 and TRBJ2-5, with D maybe TRBD1 (7 bases). Germline assignment: CDR1 DFQATT and CDR2 SNEGSKA (reference sequence). With 5 bases removed from V and 5 bases from J, the gap between germline ends came to 15 bases. The CDR3 is made up of 13 amino acids. The CDR3 nucleotides read TGCAGTGCTGACCGGACAGGAGGGGAGACCCAGTACTTC. This encodes CSADRTGGETQYF.

This clonotype has only a few counts. CDR3 residues: CASSPFSGEGQPQHF. CDR3 sequence (DNA): TGTGCCAGCTCACCATTTTCAGGGGAGGGTCAGCCCCAGCATTTT. The chain uses TRBV18 and TRBJ1-5; D is perhaps TRBD1 (6 bases). CDR3 length: 15 residues. Germline V lookup: CDR1 KGHSH, CDR2 LQKENI. V gave up 2 bases and J gave up 6 bases, with 14 bases separating them. Full variable domain (rest looked up from reference TRBV18 and TRBJ1-5): NAGVMQNPRHLVRRRGQEARLRCSPMKGHSHVYWYRQLPEEGLKFMVYLQKENIIDESGMPKERFSAEFPKEGPSILRIQQVVRGDSAAYFCASSPFSGEGQPQHFGDGTRLSIL.

The chain joins TRBV20-1 to TRBJ1-2; the D is unclear. With 5 bases removed from V and 4 bases from J, the gap between germline ends came to 8 bases. This CDR3 is 11 amino acids long. Germline CDR1 and CDR2: DFQATT and SNEGSKA (reference sequence). The CDR3 sequence is CSALSAYGYTF. The CDR3 DNA reads TGCAGTGCTCTGTCAGCCTATGGCTACACCTTC.

V gene TRBV6-1 combines with J gene TRBJ1-1, with D perhaps matching TRBD1 (6 bases). Germline V gene data show CDR1 as MNHNS and CDR2 as SASEGT. Trimming left V 6 bases short and J 1 base short, with 9 bases between. The CDR3 is made up of 13 amino acids. CDR3 loop: CASRGTTNTEAFF. CDR3 sequence (DNA): TGTGCCAGCAGGGGGACAACGAACACTGAAGCTTTCTTT.

Many counts were recorded for this clonotype. The V and J genes are TRBV14 and TRBJ2-3; D remains ambiguous. V lost 4 bases and J lost 2, with 16 bases in between. The CDR3 has 16 amino acids. CDR1 and CDR2 (germline): SGHDN, FVKESK. The CDR3 sequence is CASSPHSQRPTDTQYF. DNA for the CDR3: TGTGCCAGCAGCCCCCATTCCCAGCGCCCCACAGATACGCAGTATTTT.